The subject of this entry is one T cell receptor (beta chain). Trimming took off 8 bases at V and 4 bases at J, with 20 bases between the two ends. The CDR3 has 14 amino acids. Germline assignment: CDR1 GTSNPN and CDR2 SVGIG (reference sequence). This sample is part of a study of blood T cell repertoires in COVID-19. At the level of the study: COVID-19 samples collected from the United States, Italy and Spain covered acute and convalescent phases. T cells, B-cell-depleted T cells, or PBMCs supplied cDNA or gDNA.

In the source study's methods: Amplified reference gene primers provided the basis for estimating nucleated cell counts. The method was immunoSEQ multiplex PCR; TCRdb's version includes in-frame clones alone and lacks a portion of them. The D gene and trimming were derived from the DNA, and the V and J assignments and clone size from that table. Of 140,000 to 150,000 clones listed, about 90% are singletons. This TCR derives from a man between 60 and 75 years old who had recovered from COVID-19. The sequenced material came from PBMCs or T cells enriched from blood (not recorded which). The chain uses TRBV30 and TRBJ1-2; D gene ambiguous. The CDR3, as DNA: TGTGCCAGCCAACCCACAGAACGGGGCTATGGCTACACCTTC. Its translation: CASQPTERGYGYTF.